This TCR beta chain was retrieved from a study of T cells in Graves' hyperthyroidism and ophthalmopathy. Recently diagnosed hyperthyroidism of less than 2 months' duration affected patients aged 18 to 65. This CDR3 is 13 amino acids long. Looked up from germline, CDR1 is LNHDA and CDR2 is SQIVND (reference sequence). The V and J ends lost 9 bases and 0 bases respectively, with 9 bases between them. Notes on this clonotype: Its antigen is undetermined.

There were TCR beta CDR3 regions amplified from RNA transcripts. The HTBI primer set was used in a first-round RT-PCR of the TCR CDR3. TCRdb processed the multiplex PCR reads anew with MiXCR; each CDR3 protein has one entry. Of about 420,000 distinct CDR3 sequences in the sample, around 13% are singletons; the top ten hold approximately 5.8%. Study-wide points: Within blood appeared most thyroid clonotypes that had expanded above 0.001.

The chain has TRBV19 and TRBJ1-5, with D unclear. Material: blood. This sequence originates from a woman between 18 and 29 years old with Graves' hyperthyroidism. In nucleotides, the CDR3 is TGTGCCAGCGGACGGATTAGCAATCAGCCCCAGCATTTT. Translation: CASGRISNQPQHF.